The entry that follows covers one T cell receptor (beta chain) sequence. This specimen belongs to a study of blood T cell repertoires in COVID-19. Sequenced by immunoSEQ multiplex PCR; TCRdb stores in-frame clones only, minus some. This table holds just under 65,000 clones, around four fifths found once. The source material was peripheral blood. The source of this sequence is a man aged 55 to 69 with COVID-19, enrolled during active disease.

Here the CDR3 reads CAWSRGAGEKLFF. CDR3 coding DNA: TGTGCCTGGAGTCGGGGGGCGGGTGAAAAACTGTTTTTT. This chain joins TRBV30 and TRBJ1-4, with a tentative D call TRBD1 (6 bases). This CDR3 contains 13 residues. Trimming pared 2 bases from V and 7 bases from J, leaving 11 bases between. Germline V gives CDR1 GTSNPN, CDR2 SVGIG (reference sequence). Drawing the rest from reference TRBV30 and TRBJ1-4, the complete variable domain is SQTIHQWPATLVQPVGSPLSLECTVEGTSNPNLYWYRQAAGRGLQLLFYSVGIGQISSEVPQNLSASRPQDRQFILSSKKLLLSDSGFYLCAWSRGAGEKLFFGSGTQLSVL.